Listed below are T cell receptor beta chains from one sample, sequenced in a study of beta chain features in type 1 diabetes. TCRdb keeps only in-frame clones here, not all; method: immunoSEQ multiplex PCR. The sample consists of approximately 380,000 clones, roughly 16% of them appearing once. Sequencing input: naive CD4+ T cells from blood. These receptors originate from a woman between 18 and 29 years old in good health. CDR3s include the opening cysteine and the closing phenylalanine or tryptophan. Each record gives: V gene, D gene, J gene, clone size, CDR3 DNA, CDR3 protein. The D gene is left open where the match is weak. Expanded clones are given a class, and other clones once, few, many or no size at all.

TRBV29-1,TRBD2,TRBJ2-7,few,TGCAGCGTTGGGGATAGCGGGAGAAAAGAAGAGCAGTACTTC,CSVGDSGRKEEQYF
TRBV30,TRBD1,TRBJ2-1,few,TGTGCCTGGGGGGACAGTTATCACAATGAGCAGTTCTTC,CAWGDSYHNEQFF
TRBV27,TRBD1,TRBJ2-1,few,TGTGCCAGCAGTTTATCGAGGACAGGGGAAGAGCAGTTCTTC,CASSLSRTGEEQFF
TRBV7-9,-,TRBJ2-6,-,TGTGCCAGCAGGGAGCAAGCTGGGGCCAACGTCCTGACTTTC,CASREQAGANVLTF
TRBV7-2,-,TRBJ1-1,-,TGTGCCAGCAGCTTAGGAGGCGGTGAAGCTTTCTTT,CASSLGGGEAFF
TRBV30,TRBD2,TRBJ2-5,-,TGTGCCTGGAGTGTACTCCCAGGTTGGCGGGACTACGGCCAAGAGACCCAGTACTTC,CAWSVLPGWRDYGQETQYF
TRBV30,-,TRBJ1-2,few,TGTGCCTGGAGTATCGGCAGGGGATTCTCCCCTAACTATGGCTACACCTTC,CAWSIGRGFSPNYGYTF
TRBV7-9,-,TRBJ1-5,-,TGTGCCAGCAGCCCGGCGGGGGCATGGCAGCCCCAGCATTTT,CASSPAGAWQPQHF
TRBV28,-,TRBJ2-1,few,TGTGCCAGCAGTTTCCCAAACTCCGCTGAGCAGTTCTTC,CASSFPNSAEQFF
TRBV28,-,TRBJ2-1,-,TGTGCCAGCAGTTTAGGATCTCGGGTGGGTGAGCAGTTCTTC,CASSLGSRVGEQFF
TRBV6-5,-,TRBJ2-7,few,TGTGCCAGCCACCCCGGCAGGGAAGTTTACGAGCAGTACTTC,CASHPGREVYEQYF